This TCR beta chain derives from a study of blood T cells in healthy people across ages. Whole-study context: When template switching was applied, about one barcoded beta molecule was captured per two T cells.

The CDR3 has 15 amino acids. The germline CDR1 and CDR2 sequences are SGHRS and YFSETQ. V gave up 5 bases and J gave up 7 bases, with 22 bases separating them. This clonotype was picked up one time. As yet, its antigen is unknown. Isolation yielded PBMCs, at least 6.5 million per sample, in every case. The second PCR ran about 6 to 11 cycles with a sample-barcoded 5' primer and J-beta primers. TCRdb passed the 5' RACE reads through MiXCR, listing each CDR3 protein once. This sample has approximately 800,000 distinct CDR3 sequences, with 53% found just once. General observations from the study: The study found TCR beta diversity correlated strongly with naive T cell percentage.

Sequencing was carried out using blood. This rearrangement joins TRBV5-1 to TRBJ2-7, with D possibly being TRBD1 (5 bases). This receptor was identified in a man older than 75 in good health. This chain's CDR3 is CASRPTGPTYGEQYF. The CDR3 DNA sequence: TGCGCCAGCAGACCAACAGGACCCACGTACGGTGAGCAGTACTTC.